The 8 T cell receptor beta chains presented below share a single source sample, sequenced in a study of low-dose radiotherapy and immunotherapy resistance in tumors. Time point meaning: before trial treatment. Alpha and beta chains were covered, as first-strand cDNA relied on TRAV- and TRBV-specific primers. A roughly 19-cycle PCR with a constant-region primer and V-primer adapter amplified TCRs. TCRdb analysed the reads with MiXCR anew, one entry per CDR3 protein. The sample has over 55,000 distinct CDR3 sequences, 30% to 40% seen once. The source was PBMCs, collected before treatment. All receptors derive from a female donor with ovarian cancer.

This clonotype came up many times. The chain combines TRBV2 with TRBJ2-1; 9 bases map to TRBD2. CDR3 length: 15 amino acids. The J segment lost 5 bases and the V segment lost 7 bases, leaving 9 bases of the junction unmatched. The germline gives CDR1 SNHLY, CDR2 FYNNEI. The DNA for the CDR3 is TGTGCCAGCAACACCGGGACTAGCAGAAACAATGAGCAGTTCTTC. This gives the protein CASNTGTSRNNEQFF.

As regards this clonotype: A far bigger clonotype differs at one base, so this is likely a read error. This rearrangement joins TRBV7-3 to TRBJ1-5; 12 bases match TRBD1. The germline CDR1 and CDR2 sequences are SGHTA and FQGTGA. This CDR3 is 15 amino acids long. Trimming cost V 8 bases and J 5 bases; bases outside gene matches: 7. The CDR3 coding sequence is TGTGCCAGCGGCGTCGGGACAGGGGGCCATCAGCCCCAGCATTTT. This codes for CASGVGTGGHQPQHF.

There are many counts of this clonotype. This sequence joins TRBV12-3 or TRBV12-4 and TRBJ2-2, with TRBD1 as a possible D gene (5 bases). Deletions cut 5 bases from V and 4 bases from J, with 8 bases between. The CDR3 totals 13 residues. The CDR3 DNA sequence: TGTGCCAGCAGTCCAGACAGCACCGGGGAGCTGTTTTTT. It translates to CASSPDSTGELFF.

This clonotype was detected many times. The chain links TRBV20-1 to TRBJ2-7; a possible D gene is TRBD1 (5 bases). Trimming stripped 6 bases from V and 2 bases from J, with 14 bases between. The V gene's germline CDR1 is DFQATT and CDR2 SNEGSKA (reference sequence). The CDR3 length is 13 residues. The CDR3 here is CSATDLNPYEQYF. The DNA for the CDR3 is TGCAGTGCGACAGATTTAAACCCCTACGAGCAGTACTTC.

There are many counts of this clonotype. J is TRBJ2-7 and V is TRBV5-1; D is undetermined. With 4 bases removed from V and 6 bases from J, the gap between germline ends came to 14 bases. The CDR3 loop spans 13 amino acids. The germline V gene encodes CDR1 SGHRS and CDR2 YFSETQ. CDR3 sequence: CASSPTVTGEQYF. In DNA form, the CDR3 reads TGCGCCAGCAGCCCGACGGTGACGGGCGAGCAGTACTTC.

Regarding this clonotype: A read error is the likely source, as a far larger clone sits one nucleotide away. The gene calls are TRBV6-2 or TRBV6-3 and TRBJ2-6; D ambiguous. The CDR3 is 15 residues long. Germline assignment: CDR1 MNHEY and CDR2 SVGEGT. CDR3 sequence (DNA): TGTGCCAGCAATTACGGCGGCTCTGGGGCCAACGTCCTGACTTTC. Residues: CASNYGGSGANVLTF.

In this sample, this clonotype turned up many times. The chain combines TRBV20-1 with TRBJ1-2; 7 bases agree with TRBD1. V shed 3 bases, J shed 4 bases, and the junction held 2 bases outside the gene matches. CDR1 is DFQATT, CDR2 SNEGSKA, per germline (reference sequence). This CDR3 spans 12 amino acids. The CDR3 sequence: CSASAGGYGYTF. The DNA for the CDR3 is TGCAGTGCTAGTGCAGGGGGCTATGGCTACACCTTC.

This clonotype was counted a few times. The gene calls are TRBV5-5 and TRBJ2-7; 11 positions match TRBD2. V was pared by 4 bases and J by 1 base, with 4 bases of the junction left unmatched. CDR3 size: 15 residues. In germline, CDR1 is SGHKS, CDR2 YYEKEE (reference sequence). The CDR3, as DNA: TGTGCCAGCAGCACCGGGACTAGCGGATCCTACGAGCAGTACTTC. It encodes CASSTGTSGSYEQYF.